In this sample, the clone carrying this TCR beta chain turned up once. Its antigen is unidentified. This specimen comes from a study of Ad26.COV2.S vaccination and SARS-CoV-2 variants. General study findings and limits: Researchers cautioned that TCR breadth and depth analyses may have underestimated total T cell responses.

V dropped 3 bases and J dropped 4 bases, with 13 bases sitting between them. Germline assignment: CDR1 SGDLS and CDR2 YYNGEE. CDR3 length: 14 amino acids. Libraries were prepared by immunoSEQ multiplex PCR; TCRdb keeps only in-frame clonotypes and omits some of them. In the table there are under 550,000 clones, around 90% of which are singletons. Treatment of the sample: about 20 received Ad26.COV2.S at low or high dose, single or two shots; roughly five received placebo; per-sample allocation not given. Day 63 after the first injection of vaccine or placebo was the sampling time. The gene calls are TRBV9 and TRBJ1-1, with D uncertain. Specimen: peripheral blood, collected in a trial of Ad26.COV2.S vaccine versus placebo. This receptor was taken from a person aged 18-60 years who received the Ad26.COV2.S COVID-19 vaccine or a placebo. Here the CDR3 reads CASSASTVGTEAFF. The CDR3 nucleotides read TGTGCCAGCAGCGCCTCAACAGTGGGCACTGAAGCTTTCTTT.